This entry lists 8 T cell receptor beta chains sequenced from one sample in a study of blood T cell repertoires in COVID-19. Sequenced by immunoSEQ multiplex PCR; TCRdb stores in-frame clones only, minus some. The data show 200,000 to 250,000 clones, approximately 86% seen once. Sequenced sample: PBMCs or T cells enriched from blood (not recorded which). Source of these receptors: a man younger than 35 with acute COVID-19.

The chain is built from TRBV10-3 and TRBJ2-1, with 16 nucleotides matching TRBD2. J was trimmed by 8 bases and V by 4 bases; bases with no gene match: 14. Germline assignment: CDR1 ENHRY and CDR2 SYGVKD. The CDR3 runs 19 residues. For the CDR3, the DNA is TGTGCCATCAGTGTTTCGGACGGGACTAGCGGGAGGGCCACGGATGAGCAGTTCTTC. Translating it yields CAISVSDGTSGRATDEQFF.

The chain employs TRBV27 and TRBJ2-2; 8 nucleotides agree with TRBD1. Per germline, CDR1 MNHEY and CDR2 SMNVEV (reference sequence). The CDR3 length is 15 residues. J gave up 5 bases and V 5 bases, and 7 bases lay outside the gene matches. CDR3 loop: CASSPWTGRTGELFF. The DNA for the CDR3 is TGTGCCAGCAGTCCCTGGACAGGGCGGACCGGGGAGCTGTTTTTT.

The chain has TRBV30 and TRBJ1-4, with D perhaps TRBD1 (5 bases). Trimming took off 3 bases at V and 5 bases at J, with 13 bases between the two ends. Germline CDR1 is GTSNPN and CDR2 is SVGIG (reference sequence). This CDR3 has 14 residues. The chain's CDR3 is CAWSRRQKNEKLFF. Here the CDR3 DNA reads TGTGCCTGGAGCCGCCGACAGAAGAATGAAAAACTGTTTTTT.

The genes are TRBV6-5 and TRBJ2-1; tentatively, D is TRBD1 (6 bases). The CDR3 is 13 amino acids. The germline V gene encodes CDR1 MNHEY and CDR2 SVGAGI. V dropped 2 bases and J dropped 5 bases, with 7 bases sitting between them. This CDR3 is CASSYAGDNEQFF. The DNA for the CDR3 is TGTGCCAGCAGTTACGCAGGGGACAATGAGCAGTTCTTC.

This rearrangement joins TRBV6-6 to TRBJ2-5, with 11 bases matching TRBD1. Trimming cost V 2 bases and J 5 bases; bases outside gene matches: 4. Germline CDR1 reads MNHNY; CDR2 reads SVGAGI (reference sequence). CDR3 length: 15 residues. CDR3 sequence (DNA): TGTGCCAGCAGTTACGAGGGACAGGGGGGGGAGACCCAGTACTTC. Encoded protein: CASSYEGQGGETQYF.

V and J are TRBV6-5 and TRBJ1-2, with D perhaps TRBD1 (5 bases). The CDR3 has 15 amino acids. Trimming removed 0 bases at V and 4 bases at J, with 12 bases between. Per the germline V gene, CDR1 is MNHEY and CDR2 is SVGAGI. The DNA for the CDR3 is TGTGCCAGCAGTTACTCAGGGGCGGAGGGCTATGGCTACACCTTC. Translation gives CASSYSGAEGYGYTF.

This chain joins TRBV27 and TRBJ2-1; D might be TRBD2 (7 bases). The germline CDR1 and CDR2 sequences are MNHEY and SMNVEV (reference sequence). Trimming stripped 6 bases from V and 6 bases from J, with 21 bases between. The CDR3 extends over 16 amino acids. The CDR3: CASRSLRGEGGNEQFF. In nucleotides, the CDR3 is TGTGCCAGCAGGTCCCTGCGCGGGGAGGGGGGCAATGAGCAGTTCTTC.

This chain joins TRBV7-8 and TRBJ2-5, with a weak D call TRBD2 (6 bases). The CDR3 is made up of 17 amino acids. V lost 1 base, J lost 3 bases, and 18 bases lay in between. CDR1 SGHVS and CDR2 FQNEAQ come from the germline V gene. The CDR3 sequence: CASSLGKSGSDEETQYF. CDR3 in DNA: TGTGCCAGCAGCTTAGGCAAGAGCGGGTCGGACGAAGAGACCCAGTACTTC.